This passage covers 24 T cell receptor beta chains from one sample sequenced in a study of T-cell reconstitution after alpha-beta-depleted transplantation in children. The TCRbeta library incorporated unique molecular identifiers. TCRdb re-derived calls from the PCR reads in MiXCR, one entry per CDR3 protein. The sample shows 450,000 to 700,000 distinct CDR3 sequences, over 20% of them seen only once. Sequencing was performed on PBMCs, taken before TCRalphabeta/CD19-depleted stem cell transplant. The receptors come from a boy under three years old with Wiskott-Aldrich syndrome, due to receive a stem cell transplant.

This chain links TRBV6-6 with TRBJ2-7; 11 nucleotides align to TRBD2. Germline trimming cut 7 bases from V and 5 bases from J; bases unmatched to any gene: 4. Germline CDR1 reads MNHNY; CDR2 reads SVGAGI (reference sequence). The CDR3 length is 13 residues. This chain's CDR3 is CASKTSGIHEQYF. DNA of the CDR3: TGTGCCAGCAAGACTAGCGGGATCCACGAGCAGTACTTC.

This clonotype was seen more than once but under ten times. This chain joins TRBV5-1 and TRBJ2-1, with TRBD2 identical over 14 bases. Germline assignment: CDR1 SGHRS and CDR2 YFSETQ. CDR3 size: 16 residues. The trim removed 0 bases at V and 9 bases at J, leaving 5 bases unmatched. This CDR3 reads CASSLEGTSGSGEQFF. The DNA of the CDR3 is TGCGCCAGCAGCTTGGAGGGGACTAGCGGGAGCGGTGAGCAGTTCTTC.

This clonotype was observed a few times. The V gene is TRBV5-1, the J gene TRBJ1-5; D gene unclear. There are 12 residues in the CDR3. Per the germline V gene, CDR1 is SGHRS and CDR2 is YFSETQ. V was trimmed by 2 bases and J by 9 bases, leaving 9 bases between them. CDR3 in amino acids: CASSLGDGPQHF. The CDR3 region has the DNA TGCGCCAGCAGCTTAGGTGACGGGCCCCAGCATTTT.

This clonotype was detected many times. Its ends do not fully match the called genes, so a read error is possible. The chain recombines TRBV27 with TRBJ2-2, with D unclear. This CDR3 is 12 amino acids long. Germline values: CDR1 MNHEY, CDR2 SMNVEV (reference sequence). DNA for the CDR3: TGCGCCAGCAGCTTGGGTGGCGGGGAGCTGTTTTTT. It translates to CASSLGGGELFF.

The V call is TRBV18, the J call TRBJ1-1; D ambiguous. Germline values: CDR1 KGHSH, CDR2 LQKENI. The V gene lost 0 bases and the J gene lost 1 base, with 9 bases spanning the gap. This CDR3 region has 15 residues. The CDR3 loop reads CASSPPVGGNTEAFF. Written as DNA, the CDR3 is TGTGCCAGCTCACCACCTGTTGGAGGGAACACTGAAGCTTTCTTT.

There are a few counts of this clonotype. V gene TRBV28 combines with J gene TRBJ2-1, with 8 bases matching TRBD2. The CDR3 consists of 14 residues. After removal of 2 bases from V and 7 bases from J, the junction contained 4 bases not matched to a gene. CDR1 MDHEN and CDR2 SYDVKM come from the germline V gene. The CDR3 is CASSLLAGWNEQFF. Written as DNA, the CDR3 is TGTGCCAGCAGTTTACTAGCGGGTTGGAATGAGCAGTTCTTC.

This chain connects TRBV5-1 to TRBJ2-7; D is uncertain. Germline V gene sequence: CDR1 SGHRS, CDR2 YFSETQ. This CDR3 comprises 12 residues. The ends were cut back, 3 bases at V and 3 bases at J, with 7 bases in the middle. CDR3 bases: TGCGCCAGCAGCTGGCGACGCTACGAGCAGTACTTC. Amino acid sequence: CASSWRRYEQYF.

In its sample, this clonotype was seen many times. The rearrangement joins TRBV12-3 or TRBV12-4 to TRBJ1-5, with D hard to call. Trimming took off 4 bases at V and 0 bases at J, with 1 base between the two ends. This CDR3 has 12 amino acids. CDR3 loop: CASSYSNQPQHF. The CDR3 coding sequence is TGTGCCAGCAGTTATAGCAATCAGCCCCAGCATTTT.

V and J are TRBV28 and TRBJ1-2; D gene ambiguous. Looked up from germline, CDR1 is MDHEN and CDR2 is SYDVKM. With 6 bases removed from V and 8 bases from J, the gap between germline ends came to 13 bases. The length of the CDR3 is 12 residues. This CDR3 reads CASSIRVNGYTF. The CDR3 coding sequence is TGTGCCAGCAGCATACGGGTGAACGGCTACACCTTC.

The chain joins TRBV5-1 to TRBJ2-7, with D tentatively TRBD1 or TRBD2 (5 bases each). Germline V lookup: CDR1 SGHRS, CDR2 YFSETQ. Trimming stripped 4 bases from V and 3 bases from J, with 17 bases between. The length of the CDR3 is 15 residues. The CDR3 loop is CASSLTWDGDYEQYF. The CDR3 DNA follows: TGCGCCAGCAGCCTGACATGGGACGGAGACTACGAGCAGTACTTC. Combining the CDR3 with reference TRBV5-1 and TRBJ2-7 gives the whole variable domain KAGVTQTPRYLIKTRGQQVTLSCSPISGHRSVSWYQQTPGQGLQFLFEYFSETQRNKGNFPGRFSGRQFSNSRSEMNVSTLELGDSALYLCASSLTWDGDYEQYFGPGTRLTVT.

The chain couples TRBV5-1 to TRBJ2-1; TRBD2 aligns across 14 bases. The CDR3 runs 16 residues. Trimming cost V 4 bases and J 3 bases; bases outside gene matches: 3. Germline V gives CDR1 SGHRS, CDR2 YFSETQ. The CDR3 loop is CASSGGLAGVYNEQFF. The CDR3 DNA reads TGCGCCAGCAGCGGGGGACTAGCGGGGGTCTACAATGAGCAGTTCTTC. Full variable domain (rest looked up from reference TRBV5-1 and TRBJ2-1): KAGVTQTPRYLIKTRGQQVTLSCSPISGHRSVSWYQQTPGQGLQFLFEYFSETQRNKGNFPGRFSGRQFSNSRSEMNVSTLELGDSALYLCASSGGLAGVYNEQFFGPGTRLTVL.

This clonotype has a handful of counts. CDR3 region: CSAKQGGETQYF. The CDR3 bases are TGCAGTGCTAAACAGGGTGGGGAGACCCAGTACTTC. V usage is TRBV20-1 and J usage is TRBJ2-5; a weak D match, TRBD1 (6 bases). This CDR3 is 12 amino acids long. Germline assignment: CDR1 DFQATT and CDR2 SNEGSKA (reference sequence). V shed 4 bases and J shed 5 bases, with 11 bases lying between them.

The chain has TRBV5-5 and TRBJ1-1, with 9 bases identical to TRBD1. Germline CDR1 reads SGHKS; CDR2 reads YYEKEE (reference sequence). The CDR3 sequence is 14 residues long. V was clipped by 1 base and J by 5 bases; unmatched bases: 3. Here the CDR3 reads CASSLQTGGTEAFF. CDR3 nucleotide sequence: TGTGCCAGCAGCTTGCAGACAGGGGGTACTGAAGCTTTCTTT. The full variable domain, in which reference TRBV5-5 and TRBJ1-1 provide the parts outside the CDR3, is DAGVTQSPTHLIKTRGQQVTLRCSPISGHKSVSWYQQVLGQGPQFIFQYYEKEERGRGNFPDRFSARQFPNYSSELNVNALLLGDSALYLCASSLQTGGTEAFFGQGTRLTVV.

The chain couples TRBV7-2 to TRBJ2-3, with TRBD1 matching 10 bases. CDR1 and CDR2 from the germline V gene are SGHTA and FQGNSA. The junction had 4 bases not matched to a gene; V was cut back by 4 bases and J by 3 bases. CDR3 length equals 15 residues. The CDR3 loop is CASSSGQGRTDTQYF. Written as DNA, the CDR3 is TGTGCCAGCAGCTCGGGACAGGGGCGAACAGATACGCAGTATTTT.

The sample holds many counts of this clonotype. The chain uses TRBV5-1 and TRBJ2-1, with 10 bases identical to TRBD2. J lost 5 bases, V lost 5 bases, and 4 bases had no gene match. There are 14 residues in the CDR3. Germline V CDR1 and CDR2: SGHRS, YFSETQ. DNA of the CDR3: TGCGCCAGCAGGGGCCTAGCGGGAGACAATGAGCAGTTCTTC. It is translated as CASRGLAGDNEQFF.

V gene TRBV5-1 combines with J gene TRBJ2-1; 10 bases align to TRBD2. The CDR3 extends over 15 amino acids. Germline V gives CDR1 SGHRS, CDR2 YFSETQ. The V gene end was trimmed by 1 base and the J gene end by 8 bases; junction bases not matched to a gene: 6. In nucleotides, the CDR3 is TGCGCCAGCAGCTTGACTAGCGGGATTTGGGATGAGCAGTTCTTC. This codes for CASSLTSGIWDEQFF.

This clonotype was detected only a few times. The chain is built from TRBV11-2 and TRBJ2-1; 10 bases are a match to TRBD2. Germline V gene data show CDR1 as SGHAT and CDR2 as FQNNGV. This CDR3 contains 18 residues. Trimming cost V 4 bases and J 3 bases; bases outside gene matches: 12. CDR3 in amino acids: CASSSVSGGFRVYNEQFF. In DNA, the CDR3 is TGTGCCAGCAGCTCAGTTAGCGGGGGGTTCAGGGTCTACAATGAGCAGTTCTTC.

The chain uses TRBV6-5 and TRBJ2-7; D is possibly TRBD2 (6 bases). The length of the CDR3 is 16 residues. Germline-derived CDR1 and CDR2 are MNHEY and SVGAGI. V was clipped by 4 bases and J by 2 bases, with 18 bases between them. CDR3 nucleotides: TGTGCCAGCAGTTCTCTCGGGGTGCGGGAAACCTACGAGCAGTACTTC. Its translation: CASSSLGVRETYEQYF.

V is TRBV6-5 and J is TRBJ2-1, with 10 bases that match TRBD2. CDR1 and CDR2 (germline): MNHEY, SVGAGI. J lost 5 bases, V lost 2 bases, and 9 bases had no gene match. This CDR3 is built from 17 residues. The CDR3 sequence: CASSYPRAGGLNNEQFF. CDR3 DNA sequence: TGTGCCAGCAGTTACCCTAGAGCGGGAGGGCTAAACAATGAGCAGTTCTTC.

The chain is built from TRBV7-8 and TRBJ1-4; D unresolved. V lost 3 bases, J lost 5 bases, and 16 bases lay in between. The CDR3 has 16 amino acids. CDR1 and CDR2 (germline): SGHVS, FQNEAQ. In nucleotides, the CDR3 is TGTGCCAGCAGCTTTGGATACAGCGGTCGCAATGAAAAACTGTTTTTT. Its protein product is CASSFGYSGRNEKLFF.

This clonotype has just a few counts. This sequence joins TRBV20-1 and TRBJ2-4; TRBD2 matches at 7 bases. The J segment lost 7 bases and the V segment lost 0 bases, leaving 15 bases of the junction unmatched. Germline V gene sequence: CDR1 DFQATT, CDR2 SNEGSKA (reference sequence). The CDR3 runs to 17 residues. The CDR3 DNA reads TGCAGTGCTAGAGAGGGACCTCCCGGGAGGCCGGGGAACATTCAGTACTTC. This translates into CSAREGPPGRPGNIQYF.

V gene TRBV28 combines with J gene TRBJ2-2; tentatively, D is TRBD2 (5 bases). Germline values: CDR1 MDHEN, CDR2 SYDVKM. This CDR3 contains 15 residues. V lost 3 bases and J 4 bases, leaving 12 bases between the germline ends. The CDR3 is CASSFGYSATGELFF. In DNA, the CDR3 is TGTGCCAGCAGTTTCGGGTATAGCGCCACCGGGGAGCTGTTTTTT.

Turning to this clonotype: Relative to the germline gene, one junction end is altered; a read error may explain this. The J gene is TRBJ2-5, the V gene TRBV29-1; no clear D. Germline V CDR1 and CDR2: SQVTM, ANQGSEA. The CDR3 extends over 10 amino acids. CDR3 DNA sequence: TGTAGCAGCTTCCAAGAGACCCAGTACTTC. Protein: CSSFQETQYF.

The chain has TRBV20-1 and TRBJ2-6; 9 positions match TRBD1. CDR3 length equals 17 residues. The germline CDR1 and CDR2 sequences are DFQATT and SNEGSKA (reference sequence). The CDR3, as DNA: TGCAGCGCCAATAACAGGGGGCGCAGATCTGGGGCCAACGTCCTGACTTTC. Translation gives CSANNRGRRSGANVLTF.